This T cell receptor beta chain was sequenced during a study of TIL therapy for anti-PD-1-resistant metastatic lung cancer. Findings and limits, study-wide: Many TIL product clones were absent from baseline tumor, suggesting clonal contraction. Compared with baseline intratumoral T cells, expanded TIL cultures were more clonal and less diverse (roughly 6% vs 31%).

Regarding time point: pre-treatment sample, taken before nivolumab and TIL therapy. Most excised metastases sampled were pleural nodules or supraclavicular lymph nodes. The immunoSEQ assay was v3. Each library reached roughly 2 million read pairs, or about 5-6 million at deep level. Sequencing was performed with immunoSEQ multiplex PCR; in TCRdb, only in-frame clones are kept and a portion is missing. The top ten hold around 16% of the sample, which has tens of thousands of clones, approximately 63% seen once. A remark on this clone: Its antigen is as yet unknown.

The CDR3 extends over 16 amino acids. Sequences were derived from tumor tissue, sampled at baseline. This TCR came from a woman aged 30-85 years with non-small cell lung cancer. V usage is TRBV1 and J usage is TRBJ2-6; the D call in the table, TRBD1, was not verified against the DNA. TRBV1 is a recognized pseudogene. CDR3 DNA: TGCACCAGCAGCTTTAAGGGGTGGTCTGGGGCCAACGTCCTGACTTTC. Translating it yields CTSSFKGWSGANVLTF.